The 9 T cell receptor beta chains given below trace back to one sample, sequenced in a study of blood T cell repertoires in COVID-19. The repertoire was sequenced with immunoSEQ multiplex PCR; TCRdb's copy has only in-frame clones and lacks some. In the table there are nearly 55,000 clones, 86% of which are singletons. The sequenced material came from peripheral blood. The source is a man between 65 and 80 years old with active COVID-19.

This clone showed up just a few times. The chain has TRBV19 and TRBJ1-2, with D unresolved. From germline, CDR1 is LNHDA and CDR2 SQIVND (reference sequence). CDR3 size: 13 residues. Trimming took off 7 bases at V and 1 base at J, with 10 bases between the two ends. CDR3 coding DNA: TGTGCCAGTAAAACACAGCTTAACTATGGCTACACCTTC. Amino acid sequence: CASKTQLNYGYTF.

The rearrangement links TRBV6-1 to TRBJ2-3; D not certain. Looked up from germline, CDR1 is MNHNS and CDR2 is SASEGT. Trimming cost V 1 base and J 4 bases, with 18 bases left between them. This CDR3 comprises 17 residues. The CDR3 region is CASSEGPPRRGPDTQYF. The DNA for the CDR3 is TGTGCCAGCAGTGAAGGCCCTCCCCGACGAGGTCCAGATACGCAGTATTTT.

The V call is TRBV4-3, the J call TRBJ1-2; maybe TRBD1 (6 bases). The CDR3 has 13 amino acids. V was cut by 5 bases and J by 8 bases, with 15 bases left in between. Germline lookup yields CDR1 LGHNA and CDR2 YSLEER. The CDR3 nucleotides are TGCGCCAGCAGCTTGAACAGGGAAGGAGGCTACACCTTC. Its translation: CASSLNREGGYTF.

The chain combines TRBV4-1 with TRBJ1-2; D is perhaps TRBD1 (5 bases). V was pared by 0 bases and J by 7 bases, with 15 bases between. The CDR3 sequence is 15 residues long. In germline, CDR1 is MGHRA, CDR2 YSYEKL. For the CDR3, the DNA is TGCGCCAGCAGCCAAGATAAGTCGCGGGGCACTGGCTACACCTTC. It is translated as CASSQDKSRGTGYTF.

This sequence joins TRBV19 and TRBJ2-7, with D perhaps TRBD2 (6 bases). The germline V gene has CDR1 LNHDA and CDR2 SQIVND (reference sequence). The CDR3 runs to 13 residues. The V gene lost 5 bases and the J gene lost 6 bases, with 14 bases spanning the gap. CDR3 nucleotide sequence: TGTGCCAGTAGTCAGTTGGAGGGAAGCGAGCAGTACTTC. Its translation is CASSQLEGSEQYF. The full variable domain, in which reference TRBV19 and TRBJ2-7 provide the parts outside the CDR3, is DGGITQSPKYLFRKEGQNVTLSCEQNLNHDAMYWYRQDPGQGLRLIYYSQIVNDFQKGDIAEGYSVSREKKESFPLTVTSAQKNPTAFYLCASSQLEGSEQYFGPGTRLTVT.

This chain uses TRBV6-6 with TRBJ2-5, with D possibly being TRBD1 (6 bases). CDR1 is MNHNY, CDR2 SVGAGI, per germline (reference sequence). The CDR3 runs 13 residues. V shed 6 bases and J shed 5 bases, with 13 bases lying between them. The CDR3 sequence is CASRPSGDETQYF. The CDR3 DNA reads TGTGCCAGCAGGCCCTCAGGGGATGAGACCCAGTACTTC.

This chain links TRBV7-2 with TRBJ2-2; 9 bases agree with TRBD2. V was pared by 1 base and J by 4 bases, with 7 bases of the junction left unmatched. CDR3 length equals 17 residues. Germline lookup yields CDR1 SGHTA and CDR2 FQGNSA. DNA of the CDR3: TGTGCCAGCAGCTTAGTACCTGCGGGGGGGCTCACCGGGGAGCTGTTTTTT. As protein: CASSLVPAGGLTGELFF. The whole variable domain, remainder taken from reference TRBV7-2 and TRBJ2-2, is GAGVSQSPSNKVTEKGKDVELRCDPISGHTALYWYRQSLGQGLEFLIYFQGNSAPDKSGLPSDRFSAERTGGSVSTLTIQRTQQEDSAVYLCASSLVPAGGLTGELFFGEGSRLTVL.

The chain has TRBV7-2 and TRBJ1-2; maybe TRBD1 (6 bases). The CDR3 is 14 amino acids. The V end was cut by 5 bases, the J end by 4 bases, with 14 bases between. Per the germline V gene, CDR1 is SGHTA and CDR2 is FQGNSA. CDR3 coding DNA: TGTGCCAGCAGCATTGGACAGAGCAGCTATGGCTACACCTTC. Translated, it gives CASSIGQSSYGYTF.

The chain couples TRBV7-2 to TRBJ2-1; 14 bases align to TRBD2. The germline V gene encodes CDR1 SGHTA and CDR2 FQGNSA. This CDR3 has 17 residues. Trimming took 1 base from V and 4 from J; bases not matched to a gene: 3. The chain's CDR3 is CASSLVGTSGGYNEQFF. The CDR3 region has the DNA TGTGCCAGCAGCTTAGTGGGGACTAGCGGGGGATACAATGAGCAGTTCTTC. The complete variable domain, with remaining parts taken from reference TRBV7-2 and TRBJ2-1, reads GAGVSQSPSNKVTEKGKDVELRCDPISGHTALYWYRQSLGQGLEFLIYFQGNSAPDKSGLPSDRFSAERTGGSVSTLTIQRTQQEDSAVYLCASSLVGTSGGYNEQFFGPGTRLTVL.